This is a list of T cell receptor beta chains from one sample in a study of CD8 T cells in Susac syndrome. One entry per CDR3 protein, called by TCRdb with MiXCR from the immunoSEQ multiplex PCR reads. Of 150,000 to 160,000 distinct CDR3 sequences in the sample, around 95% were seen once. Material: CD8+ T cells from PBMCs. The receptors were sampled from a human donor with multiple sclerosis. Both conserved end residues are part of each CDR3. D genes are given only for firm matches. Size values are once, few and many counts, or a class for expanded clones, and some rows have none.

len | j_gene | v_gene | abundance | d_gene | CDR3aa | CDR3nt
15 | TRBJ2-5 | TRBV7-3 | NA | TRBD1 | CASSRDRGYQETQYF | TGTGCCAGCAGTAGGGACAGGGGGTACCAAGAGACCCAGTACTTC
12 | TRBJ1-6 | TRBV7-9 | NA | NA | CASSLEGSPLHF | TGTGCCAGCAGCTTAGAGGGGTCACCCCTCCACTTT
12 | TRBJ1-5 | TRBV29-1 | NA | TRBD1 | CSAGQGNQPQHF | TGCAGCGCCGGACAGGGCAATCAGCCCCAGCATTTT
11 | TRBJ2-2 | TRBV19 | NA | NA | CASGYTGELFF | TGTGCCAGCGGGTACACCGGGGAGCTGTTTTTT
12 | TRBJ2-3 | TRBV2 | NA | TRBD2 | CASLGGSDTQYF | TGTGCCAGCCTCGGGGGGTCCGATACGCAGTATTTT
19 | TRBJ2-3 | TRBV7-2 | NA | TRBD2 | CASSLEGLAGAYSRDTQYF | TGTGCCAGCAGCTTAGAGGGACTAGCGGGGGCCTATAGTCGGGATACGCAGTATTTT
16 | TRBJ1-2 | TRBV6-5 | NA | NA | CASSFKSGPTNYGYTF | TGTGCCAGCAGTTTTAAATCAGGGCCAACTAACTATGGCTACACCTTC
16 | TRBJ1-4 | TRBV3-1 | NA | NA | CASSQDVRRPDEKLFF | TGTGCCAGCAGCCAAGACGTGAGACGTCCAGATGAAAAACTGTTTTTT
15 | TRBJ1-2 | TRBV2 | NA | NA | CASSEHRAPRYGYTF | TGTGCCAGCAGTGAGCACAGGGCCCCTCGGTATGGCTACACCTTC
14 | TRBJ2-1 | TRBV3-1 | few | TRBD2 | CASSPSGGNNEQFF | TGTGCCAGCAGCCCTAGCGGGGGGAACAATGAGCAGTTCTTC
14 | TRBJ2-1 | TRBV11-1 | few | NA | CASSIPSRQGEQFF | TGTGCCAGCAGCATTCCTTCCCGGCAGGGTGAGCAGTTCTTC
14 | TRBJ1-6 | TRBV5-1 | once | NA | CASSFWGESSPLHF | TGCGCCAGCAGCTTTTGGGGGGAAAGTTCACCCCTCCACTTT
14 | TRBJ1-2 | TRBV9 | NA | TRBD1 | CASSGQGSLYGYTF | TGTGCCAGCAGCGGACAGGGCTCACTCTATGGCTACACCTTC
13 | TRBJ1-4 | TRBV12-3/TRBV12-4 | NA | NA | CASSQSQGEKLFF | TGTGCCAGCAGTCAGTCACAGGGTGAAAAACTGTTTTTT
13 | TRBJ2-1 | TRBV5-1 | once | NA | CASSLNWGDEQFF | TGCGCCAGCAGCTTGAATTGGGGGGATGAGCAGTTCTTC
19 | TRBJ2-3 | TRBV3-1 | NA | TRBD2 | CASSQDESGGARVTDTQYF | TGTGCCAGCAGCCAAGATGAAAGCGGGGGGGCCCGGGTGACAGATACGCAGTATTTT
15 | TRBJ1-1 | TRBV5-6 | once | NA | CASSLGYGSWTEAFF | TGTGCCAGCAGCTTGGGCTATGGGTCGTGGACTGAAGCTTTCTTT
13 | TRBJ2-7 | TRBV25-1 | NA | NA | CASSDIVQGEQYF | TGTGCCAGCAGTGATATCGTCCAGGGAGAGCAGTACTTC
13 | TRBJ2-5 | TRBV12-3/TRBV12-4 | once | NA | CASTLGAQETQYF | TGTGCCAGCACCCTCGGGGCCCAAGAGACCCAGTACTTC
12 | TRBJ1-1 | TRBV10-3 | NA | NA | CAISESRGEAFF | TGTGCCATCAGTGAGTCGAGAGGGGAGGCTTTCTTT
15 | TRBJ2-1 | TRBV12-3/TRBV12-4 | NA | NA | CASSSRGSSYNEQFF | TGTGCCAGCAGTTCCCGGGGAAGCTCCTACAATGAGCAGTTCTTC
15 | TRBJ2-1 | TRBV7-9 | NA | TRBD2 | CASNPGTSLHNEQFF | TGTGCCAGCAACCCTGGGACTAGCCTACACAATGAGCAGTTCTTC
15 | TRBJ2-1 | TRBV12-5 | NA | NA | CASGLRSGSYNEQFF | TGTGCTAGTGGTTTGCGGAGCGGTTCCTACAATGAGCAGTTCTTC
14 | TRBJ1-2 | TRBV7-9 | NA | NA | CASSPSADLSGYTF | TGTGCCTCCTCCCCGTCGGCAGACCTTAGCGGCTACACCTTC
15 | TRBJ2-3 | TRBV6-5 | NA | NA | CASSYLAGVADTQYF | TGTGCCAGCAGTTACTTGGCCGGGGTAGCAGATACGCAGTATTTT
12 | TRBJ2-2 | TRBV5-6 | NA | NA | CASSLYTGELFF | TGTGCCAGCAGCCTATACACCGGGGAGCTGTTTTTT
14 | TRBJ2-4 | TRBV29-1 | NA | NA | CSVEVGTLRDIQYF | TGCAGCGTTGAAGTAGGGACTCTACGAGACATTCAGTACTTC
11 | TRBJ1-2 | TRBV20-1 | NA | NA | CSAYRDYGYTF | TGCAGTGCTTACCGGGACTATGGCTACACCTTC
16 | TRBJ2-1 | TRBV5-4 | NA | TRBD2 | CASSLGGSGVNNEQFF | TGTGCCAGCAGCTTGGGAGGGAGCGGGGTTAACAATGAGCAGTTCTTC
16 | TRBJ1-6 | TRBV20-1 | NA | TRBD1 | CSARDPGQGMGSPLHF | TGCAGTGCTAGAGACCCGGGACAGGGGATGGGTTCACCCCTCCACTTT
16 | TRBJ1-1 | TRBV15 | NA | NA | CATSMEGGDMNTEAFF | TGTGCCACCAGCATGGAGGGGGGTGATATGAACACTGAAGCTTTCTTT
17 | TRBJ2-6 | TRBV7-9 | NA | TRBD2 | CASSPPPGGSGANVLTF | TGTGCCAGCAGCCCCCCCCCGGGGGGCTCTGGGGCCAACGTCCTGACTTTC
13 | TRBJ2-7 | TRBV15 | few | TRBD1 | CATSRDREYEQYF | TGTGCCACCAGCAGGGACAGGGAATACGAGCAGTACTTC
13 | TRBJ1-1 | TRBV29-1 | once | NA | CSVPDTTNTEAFF | TGCAGCGTTCCCGATACAACAAACACTGAAGCTTTCTTT
15 | TRBJ2-5 | TRBV20-1 | NA | NA | CSADPGQGEIGTQYF | TGCAGTGCTGACCCGGGACAAGGAGAGATCGGGACCCAGTACTTC
20 | TRBJ2-6 | TRBV9 | NA | NA | CASSVAPGESGLRGANVLTF | TGTGCCAGCAGCGTAGCCCCAGGGGAGTCGGGCCTGAGGGGGGCCAACGTCCTGACTTTC
16 | TRBJ2-1 | TRBV2 | NA | TRBD2 | CASSEFRAGGYNEQFF | TGTGCCAGCAGTGAATTTCGAGCGGGGGGGTACAATGAGCAGTTCTTC
11 | TRBJ1-1 | TRBV5-7 | NA | NA | CASSSTPEAFF | TGTGCCAGCAGCTCTACACCTGAAGCTTTCTTT
12 | TRBJ2-7 | TRBV12-3/TRBV12-4 | once | NA | CASGGASYEQYF | TGTGCCAGCGGGGGGGCCTCCTACGAGCAGTACTTC
16 | TRBJ2-1 | TRBV9 | NA | TRBD2 | CASSVVAGGGYNEQFF | TGTGCCAGCAGCGTAGTGGCGGGGGGAGGTTACAATGAGCAGTTCTTC
11 | TRBJ1-1 | TRBV30 | NA | NA | CAGTANTEAFF | TGTGCCGGCACAGCGAACACTGAAGCTTTCTTT
16 | TRBJ1-2 | TRBV21-1 | NA | NA | CASKSRDRERGYGYTF | TGTGCCAGCAAGTCCCGGGACAGGGAACGGGGCTATGGCTACACCTTC
17 | TRBJ2-7 | TRBV6-1 | NA | NA | CASSPLRTDYARYEQYF | TGTGCCAGCAGTCCCCTTAGGACAGACTATGCCCGCTACGAGCAGTACTTC
17 | TRBJ2-1 | TRBV20-1 | NA | TRBD2 | CSARDGTSRPYYNEQFF | TGCAGTGCTAGAGATGGGACTAGCCGACCTTACTACAATGAGCAGTTCTTC
14 | TRBJ2-3 | TRBV12-3/TRBV12-4 | NA | NA | CASSLYPSTDTQYF | TGTGCCAGCAGTTTATACCCTAGCACAGATACGCAGTATTTT
15 | TRBJ1-6 | TRBV7-9 | once | NA | CASSLGPPGHSPLHF | TGTGCCAGCAGCTTAGGGCCGCCAGGCCATTCACCCCTCCACTTT
16 | TRBJ2-3 | TRBV9 | NA | NA | CASNGQGGNNADTQYF | TGTGCCAGCAACGGACAGGGAGGGAATAACGCGGATACGCAGTATTTT
16 | TRBJ2-1 | TRBV29-1 | NA | TRBD2 | CSVVGPSGRGYNEQFF | TGCAGCGTTGTGGGGCCCAGCGGGAGAGGATACAATGAGCAGTTCTTC
11 | TRBJ2-7 | TRBV20-1 | NA | TRBD2 | CSAERGYEQYF | TGCAGTGCGGAGCGGGGGTACGAGCAGTACTTC
13 | TRBJ1-1 | TRBV5-6 | NA | TRBD1 | CASSRGGPTEAFF | TGTGCCAGCAGTCGAGGGGGCCCCACTGAAGCTTTCTTT
13 | TRBJ2-3 | TRBV14 | NA | NA | CASSQENYPTQYF | TGTGCCAGCAGCCAAGAAAACTATCCTACGCAGTATTTT
13 | TRBJ2-6 | TRBV9 | NA | NA | CASRASGANVLTF | TGTGCCAGCAGGGCGTCTGGGGCCAACGTCCTGACTTTC
12 | TRBJ2-7 | TRBV12-3/TRBV12-4 | NA | NA | CASSLALAEQYF | TGTGCCAGCAGTTTAGCGCTGGCAGAGCAGTACTTC
18 | TRBJ1-2 | TRBV9 | NA | TRBD1 | CASSVSPGTGDPNYGYTF | TGTGCCAGCAGCGTCTCTCCCGGGACAGGGGATCCAAACTATGGCTACACCTTC
14 | TRBJ2-3 | TRBV7-9 | NA | TRBD2 | CASRGVGGTDTQYF | TGTGCCAGCCGGGGGGTAGGCGGAACAGATACGCAGTATTTT
11 | TRBJ1-1 | TRBV29-1 | NA | NA | CSVPRETEAFF | TGCAGCGTCCCAAGGGAGACTGAAGCTTTCTTT
12 | TRBJ2-3 | TRBV30 | NA | TRBD2 | CAWRLAAPTQYF | TGTGCCTGGAGACTAGCGGCCCCAACGCAGTATTTT
14 | TRBJ2-2 | TRBV2 | NA | NA | CASPLGSNTGELFF | TGTGCCAGCCCTCTGGGGAGCAACACCGGGGAGCTGTTTTTT
14 | TRBJ1-4 | TRBV9 | NA | TRBD1 | CASSADRGNEKLFF | TGTGCCAGCAGCGCGGACAGGGGGAATGAAAAACTGTTTTTT
12 | TRBJ1-2 | TRBV29-1 | NA | NA | CSVEGQDYGYTF | TGCAGCGTTGAAGGGCAGGATTATGGCTACACCTTC